This TCR beta chain was observed in a study of beta chain features in type 1 diabetes. Every bit of the isolated RNA underwent reverse transcription, so sequencing read expressed TCRB transcripts. The data were produced by immunoSEQ multiplex PCR, yet TCRdb's version contains in-frame clones alone and is incomplete. This table has about 360,000 clones, over 9.5% appearing once. V was clipped by 0 bases and J by 6 bases; unmatched bases: 6. The CDR3 sequence is 16 residues long. Germline V gene data show CDR1 as MNHNY and CDR2 as SVGAGI (reference sequence). The gene calls are TRBV6-6 and TRBJ1-5, with TRBD1 matching 9 bases. Sequenced input: naive CD4+ T cells from blood. This sequence was found in a man between 18 and 29 years old in good health. For the CDR3, the DNA is TGTGCCAGCAGTTACTCCGCGACAGGGGGAGGTCAGCCCCAGCATTTT. It yields the protein CASSYSATGGGQPQHF.